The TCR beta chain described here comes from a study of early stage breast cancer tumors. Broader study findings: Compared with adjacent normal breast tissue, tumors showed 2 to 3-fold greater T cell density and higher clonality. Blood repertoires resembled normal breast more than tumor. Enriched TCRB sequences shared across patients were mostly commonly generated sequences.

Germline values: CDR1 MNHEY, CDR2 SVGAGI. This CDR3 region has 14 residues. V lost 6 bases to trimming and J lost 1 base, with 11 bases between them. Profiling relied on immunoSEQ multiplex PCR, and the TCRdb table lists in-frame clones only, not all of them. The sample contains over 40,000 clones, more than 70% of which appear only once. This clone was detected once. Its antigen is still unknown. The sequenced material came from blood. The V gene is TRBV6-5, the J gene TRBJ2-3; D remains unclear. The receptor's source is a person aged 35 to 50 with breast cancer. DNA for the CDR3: TGTGCCAGCAGGCCTTTTACGGGCACAGATACGCAGTATTTT. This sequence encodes CASRPFTGTDTQYF.